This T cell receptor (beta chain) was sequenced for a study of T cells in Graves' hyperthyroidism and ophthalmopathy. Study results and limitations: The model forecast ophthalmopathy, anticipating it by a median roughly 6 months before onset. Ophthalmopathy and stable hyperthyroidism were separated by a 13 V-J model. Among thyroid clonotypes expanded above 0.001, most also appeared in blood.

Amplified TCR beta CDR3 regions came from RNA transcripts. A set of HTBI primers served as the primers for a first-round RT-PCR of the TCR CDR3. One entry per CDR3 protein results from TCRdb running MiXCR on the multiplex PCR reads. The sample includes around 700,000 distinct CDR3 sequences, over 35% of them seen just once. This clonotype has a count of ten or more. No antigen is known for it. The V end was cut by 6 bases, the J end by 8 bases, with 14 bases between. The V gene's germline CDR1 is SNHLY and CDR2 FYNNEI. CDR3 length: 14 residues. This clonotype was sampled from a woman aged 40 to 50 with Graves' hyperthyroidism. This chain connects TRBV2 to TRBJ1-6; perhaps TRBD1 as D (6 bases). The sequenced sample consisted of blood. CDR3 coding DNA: TGTGCCAGCAGAGCTACAGGGAAGCATTCACCCCTCCACTTT. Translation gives CASRATGKHSPLHF. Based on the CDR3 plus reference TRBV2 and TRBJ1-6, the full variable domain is EPEVTQTPSHQVTQMGQEVILRCVPISNHLYFYWYRQILGQKVEFLVSFYNNEISEKSEIFDDQFSVERPDGSNFTLKIRSTKLEDSAMYFCASRATGKHSPLHFGNGTRLTVT.